This T cell receptor (beta chain) was captured in a study of T cells in tumors after PD-1 blockade. As for the study in general: A subset received ongoing vismodegib 150 mg daily alongside anti-PD-1 therapy. On average, peripheral blood gave about 110,000 TCR templates and around 40,000 unique clonotypes.

Looked up from germline, CDR1 is SEHNR and CDR2 is FQNEAQ (reference sequence). CDR3 length: 13 amino acids. V lost 6 bases, J lost 8 bases, and 11 bases lay in between. The table came from immunoSEQ multiplex PCR; TCRdb's copy has only in-frame clones and leaves some out. The data hold some 60,000 clones, with about four fifths observed a single time. The sequence came from a human donor with basal cell carcinoma. The source material was PBMCs, sampled before anti-PD-1 treatment. The rearrangement links TRBV7-9 to TRBJ1-6; D remains ambiguous. CDR3 coding DNA: TGTGCCAGCAGTTTAAAGGCGGATTCACCCCTCCACTTT. It encodes CASSLKADSPLHF. Filled out from reference TRBV7-9 and TRBJ1-6, the complete variable domain reads DTGVSQNPRHKITKRGQNVTFRCDPISEHNRLYWYRQTLGQGPEFLTYFQNEAQLEKSRLLSDRFSAERPKGSFSTLEIQRTEQGDSAMYLCASSLKADSPLHFGNGTRLTVT.